The T cell receptor beta chain described here comes from a study of blood T cell repertoires in COVID-19. Across the study: The United States, Italy and Spain provided the acute and convalescent COVID-19 samples.

The CDR3 extends over 13 amino acids. Germline V gene lookup returns CDR1 GTSNPN and CDR2 SVGIG (reference sequence). Trimming removed 2 bases from V and 8 bases from J; junction bases left unmatched: 5. Some clones are missing from TCRdb's copy, which holds only in-frame ones; the method was immunoSEQ multiplex PCR. The top ten hold about 12% of the sample, which has 210,000 or so clones, 87% seen once. J is TRBJ2-4 and V is TRBV30, with TRBD1 identical over 8 bases. The sample consisted of peripheral blood. The TCR sequence derives from a young woman who had recovered from COVID-19. The CDR3 DNA sequence: TGTGCCTGGAGTAGTCAGGGGGCGGACATTCAGTACTTC. Amino acids: CAWSSQGADIQYF.